This TCR beta chain was retrieved from a study of shared clonotypes between healthy human individuals. Study in general: Three plates each covered CD4 naive and memory; CD8 naive two, CD8 memory one.

This table comes from immunoSEQ multiplex PCR, and its TCRdb copy is limited to in-frame clones, with some not included. This sample has around 2.1 million clones, with about 93% found just once. The CDR3 totals 16 residues. Germline loops: CDR1 MNHEY, CDR2 SMNVEV (reference sequence). J was trimmed by 8 bases and V by 7 bases; bases with no gene match: 17. Naive-designated CD8 cells lacked CD45RO, were positively enriched for CCR7, and omitted terminally differentiated effector memory CD45RA+ cells. The origin of this receptor is a man younger than 35 in good health. Some clones in this sample may be carry-over from other donors' samples. Specimen: naive CD8+ T cells from PBMCs. J is TRBJ2-1 and V is TRBV27; 7 bases fit TRBD2. The CDR3 sequence is CASTTRVGGSEHEQFF. Written as DNA, the CDR3 is TGTGCCAGCACCACCCGTGTGGGCGGGAGTGAACATGAGCAGTTCTTC.